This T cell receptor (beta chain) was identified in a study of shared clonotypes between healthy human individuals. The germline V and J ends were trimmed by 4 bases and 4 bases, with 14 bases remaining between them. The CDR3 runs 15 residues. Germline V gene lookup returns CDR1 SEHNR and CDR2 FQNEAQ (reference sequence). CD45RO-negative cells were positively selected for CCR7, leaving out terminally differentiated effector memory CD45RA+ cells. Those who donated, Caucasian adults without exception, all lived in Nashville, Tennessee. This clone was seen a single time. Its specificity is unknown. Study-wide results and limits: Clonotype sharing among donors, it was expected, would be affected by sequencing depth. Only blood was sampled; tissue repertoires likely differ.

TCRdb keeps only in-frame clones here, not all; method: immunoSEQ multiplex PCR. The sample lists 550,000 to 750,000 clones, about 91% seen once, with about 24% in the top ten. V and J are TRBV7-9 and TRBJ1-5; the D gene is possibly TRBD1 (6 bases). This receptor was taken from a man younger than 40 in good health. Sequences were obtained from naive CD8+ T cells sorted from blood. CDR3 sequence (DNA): TGTGCCAGCAGCTCCGGGGGCGAAGGAAATCAGCCCCAGCATTTT. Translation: CASSSGGEGNQPQHF.